This T cell receptor beta chain was captured in a study of T cells after yellow fever vaccination. Whole-study findings and limits: Any FACS-sorted repertoire could hold abundant clonotypes that contaminate it from the bulk population. Weaker overall, the secondary response nonetheless peaked faster (day 5 versus 15). Overlap between CD4 and CD8 compartments was detected for a small share of clonotypes.

V shed 1 base, J shed 0 bases, and the junction held 2 bases outside the gene matches. CDR1 SGHTA and CDR2 FQGNSA come from the germline V gene. The CDR3 is 17 residues long. The study made its TCR cDNA through 5'RACE template switching. That step introduced a universal primer site along with UMIs. TCRdb analysed the 5' RACE reads with MiXCR anew, one entry per CDR3 protein. The sample lists about 150,000 distinct CDR3 sequences, 6.6% occurring once. A note on this clonotype: Its target is unknown.

The genes are TRBV7-2 and TRBJ2-1; 11 bases match TRBD2. This sequence originates from a man aged 25-40 years who received the YFV17D yellow fever vaccine. Sample: CD4+ T cells sorted from PBMCs, taken 10 days after the yellow fever booster vaccination. CDR3 sequence (DNA): TGTGCCAGCAGCTTAGGACTAGCGGGATACTCCTACAATGAGCAGTTCTTC. This gives the protein CASSLGLAGYSYNEQFF.